This entry features one T cell receptor (beta chain) sequence. CDR1 and CDR2 (germline): MNHEY, SVGAGI. V was trimmed by 7 bases and J by 4 bases, leaving 16 bases between them. The CDR3 runs 14 residues. PCR involved 60 Vbeta and 13 Jbeta primers. Measured with immunoSEQ multiplex PCR; TCRdb has only the in-frame clones, and not every one. This table holds under 200,000 clones, roughly 80% found once. The sample is drawn from a study of cytomegalovirus exposure and HLA in healthy donors. The sequencing input was PBMCs. The clonotype was recovered from a human donor in good health. J is TRBJ1-2 and V is TRBV6-5; D unresolved. The CDR3 DNA sequence: TGTGCCAGCAATACGTTAGGCGGCTTCTATGGCTACACCTTC. Translated: CASNTLGGFYGYTF.